Listed here is a single T cell receptor (beta chain). This specimen comes from a study of blood T cell repertoires in COVID-19. Study in general: The United States, Italy and Spain supplied acute and convalescent COVID-19 samples. Sources were T cells, B-cell-depleted T cells, or PBMCs; the material itself was cDNA or gDNA.

Original analysis: Researchers report that nucleated cell counts were estimated from reference gene primer amplification. The repertoire was sequenced with immunoSEQ multiplex PCR; TCRdb's copy has only in-frame clones and lacks some. V, J and clone size reflect that table, while D and trimming were determined from the DNA. The sample carries 100,000 or so clones, roughly 92% recorded once. V was clipped by 3 bases and J by 11 bases; unmatched bases: 22. The CDR3 is 17 residues long. Germline V gene data show CDR1 as SGDLS and CDR2 as YYNGEE. This chain connects TRBV9 to TRBJ1-1; 7 bases align to TRBD1. The receptor was isolated from a man between 65 and 85 years old with acute or convalescent COVID-19. Sequencing used peripheral blood. The CDR3 is CASSAWGSLGQASRAFF. DNA for the CDR3: TGTGCCAGCAGCGCTTGGGGGAGCCTCGGACAGGCTTCGCGGGCTTTCTTT.